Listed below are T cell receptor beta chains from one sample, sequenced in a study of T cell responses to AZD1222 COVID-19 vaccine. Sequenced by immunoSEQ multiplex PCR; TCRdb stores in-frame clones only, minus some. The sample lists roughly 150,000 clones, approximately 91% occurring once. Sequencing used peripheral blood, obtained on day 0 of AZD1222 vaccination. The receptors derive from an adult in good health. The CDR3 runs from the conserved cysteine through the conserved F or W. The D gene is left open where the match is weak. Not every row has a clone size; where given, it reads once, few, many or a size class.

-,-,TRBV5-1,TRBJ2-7,TGCGCCAGCAGCTTGGTAGGATGGGGCAGGCCCTCCTACGAGCAGTACTTC,CASSLVGWGRPSYEQYF
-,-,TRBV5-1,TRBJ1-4,TGCGCCAGCAGCCCTGCTTTGGGCTCAGCTAATGAAAAACTGTTTTTT,CASSPALGSANEKLFF
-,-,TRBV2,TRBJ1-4,TGTGCCAGCTGGAGGACAGCCTTCAATGAAAAACTGTTTTTT,CASWRTAFNEKLFF
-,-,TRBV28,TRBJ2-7,TGTGCCAGCAGCTCTTACGAAGCAGGGGTTTCCTACGAGCAGTACTTC,CASSSYEAGVSYEQYF
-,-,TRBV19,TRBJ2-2,TGTGCCAGTACCCTAGGGTTTACCGGGGAGCTGTTTTTT,CASTLGFTGELFF
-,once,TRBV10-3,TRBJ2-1,TGTGCCATCTCGCCTAGCGCCTTAATCAATGAGCAGTTCTTC,CAISPSALINEQFF
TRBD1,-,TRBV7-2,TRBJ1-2,TGTGCCAGCAGCTCCAGGACAGGGAGTGGGGATGGCTACACCTTC,CASSSRTGSGDGYTF
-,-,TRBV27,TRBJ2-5,TGTGCCAGCAGTCGGACTAGGGGGGATGAGACCCAGTACTTC,CASSRTRGDETQYF
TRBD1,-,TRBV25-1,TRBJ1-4,TGTGCCAGCAGTGAGAGGTTGGGCAGGGGGTTTGAAAAACTGTTTTTT,CASSERLGRGFEKLFF
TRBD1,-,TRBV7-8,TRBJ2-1,TGTGCCAGCAGCTCTTCCCAAATCCCGGGACAGGTATACAATGAGCAGTTCTTC,CASSSSQIPGQVYNEQFF
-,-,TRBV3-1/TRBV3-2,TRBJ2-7,TGTGCCAGCAGCCAAAGGAAGTCCAGGGGAGACGAGCAGTACTTC,CASSQRKSRGDEQYF
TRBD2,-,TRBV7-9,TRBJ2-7,TGTGCCAGCAGCTTATCGGGGGGAGCGCGCTACGAGCAGTACTTC,CASSLSGGARYEQYF
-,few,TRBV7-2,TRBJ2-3,TGTGCCAGCAGCTTAGTTAAGGGTTCCGGAGATACGCAGTATTTT,CASSLVKGSGDTQYF
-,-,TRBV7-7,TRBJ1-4,TGTGCTAGCAGCCCGGACAGATTCGGGGAAAAACTGTTTTTT,CASSPDRFGEKLFF
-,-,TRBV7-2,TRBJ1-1,TGTGCCAGCAGCTTAGGGGTACAGGCCATTAACACTGAAGCTTTCTTT,CASSLGVQAINTEAFF
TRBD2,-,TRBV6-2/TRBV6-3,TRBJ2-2,TGTGCCAGCAGTTCCGACGGACTAGCGGGTTCCGGGGAGCTGTTTTTT,CASSSDGLAGSGELFF
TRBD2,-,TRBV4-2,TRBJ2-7,TGTGCCAGCAGCCAAGGTAGGACTAGCGGACTTTACGAGCAGTACTTC,CASSQGRTSGLYEQYF
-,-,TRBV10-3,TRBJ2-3,TGTGCCATCGGGTACTCGGCCACCACAGATACGCAGTATTTT,CAIGYSATTDTQYF
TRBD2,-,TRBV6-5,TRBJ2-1,TGTGCCAGCAGAGACAGAGCGGGAGCCTACAATGAGCAGTTCTTC,CASRDRAGAYNEQFF
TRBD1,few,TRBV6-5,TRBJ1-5,TGTGCCAGCGGACAGGGGAGGAGGAGCAATCAGCCCCAGCATTTT,CASGQGRRSNQPQHF
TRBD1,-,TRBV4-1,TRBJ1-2,TGCGCCAGCAGGGCCGGGGACAGCAACTATGGCTACACCTTC,CASRAGDSNYGYTF
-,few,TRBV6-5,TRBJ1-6,TGTGCCAGCAGCGCCCCGGACAGCCATAATTCACCCCTCCACTTT,CASSAPDSHNSPLHF
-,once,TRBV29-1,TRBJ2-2,TGCAGCGGCGGGGACAGAAACACCGGGGAGCTGTTTTTT,CSGGDRNTGELFF
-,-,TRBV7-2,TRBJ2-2,TGTGCCAGCAGCTTAAGTAGCGTCATGAACACCGGGGAGCTGTTTTTT,CASSLSSVMNTGELFF
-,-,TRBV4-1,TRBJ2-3,TGCGCCAGCAGCCTGACCGACAGGCTCACAGATACGCAGTATTTT,CASSLTDRLTDTQYF
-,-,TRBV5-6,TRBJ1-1,TGTGCCAGCAGCTTGGGTTGGGGGAACACTGAAGCTTTCTTT,CASSLGWGNTEAFF
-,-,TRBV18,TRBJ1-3,TGTGCCAGCTCACCAGATCGCATGCCCCCCGCCGACACCATATATTTT,CASSPDRMPPADTIYF
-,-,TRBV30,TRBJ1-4,TGTGCCTGGAGTGTAGGGGCAGGGAGGAATGAAAAACTGTTTTTT,CAWSVGAGRNEKLFF
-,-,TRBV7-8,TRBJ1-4,TGTGCCAGCAGCTTAGAAAGACTCGGAGCAACTAATGAAAAACTGTTTTTT,CASSLERLGATNEKLFF
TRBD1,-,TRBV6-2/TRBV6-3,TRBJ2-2,TGTGCCAGCAGCCGACAGGGGAACACCGGGGAGCTGTTTTTT,CASSRQGNTGELFF
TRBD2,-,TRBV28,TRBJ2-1,TGTGCCAGCAGTCCTCCGGGGACTAGCGAAGAGAGTGAGCAGTTCTTC,CASSPPGTSEESEQFF
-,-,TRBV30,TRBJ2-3,TGTGCCTGGAGTGTTGGTTCTAGCACAGATACGCAGTATTTT,CAWSVGSSTDTQYF
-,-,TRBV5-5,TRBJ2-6,TGTGCCAGCAGCTTGGCTCCGTCTGGGGCCAACGTCCTGACTTTC,CASSLAPSGANVLTF
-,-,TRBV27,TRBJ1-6,TGTGCCAGCAGTTTTGCAGGGTTGAGCTCCTATAATTCACCCCTCCACTTT,CASSFAGLSSYNSPLHF
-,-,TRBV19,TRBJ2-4,TGTGCCAGTAGTATGGCAGGGGATCGAGGAAACATTCAGTACTTC,CASSMAGDRGNIQYF
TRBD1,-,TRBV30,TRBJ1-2,TGTGCCTGGAGGCCGACAGGGACTAACTATGGCTACACCTTC,CAWRPTGTNYGYTF
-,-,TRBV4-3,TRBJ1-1,TGCGCCAGCAGCCAGGACGGTTTGAACACTGAAGCTTTCTTT,CASSQDGLNTEAFF
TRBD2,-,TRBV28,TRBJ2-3,TGTGCCAGCAGTTCTGGGGGGGGCACAGATACGCAGTATTTT,CASSSGGGTDTQYF
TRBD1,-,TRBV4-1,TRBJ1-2,TGCGCCAGCAGCCAAGAGCACGGGACAGGGGATGGCTACACCTTC,CASSQEHGTGDGYTF
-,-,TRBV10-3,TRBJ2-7,TGTGCCATCAGTGTTCAGGGTGGCCAAAGCTCCTACGAGCAGTACTTC,CAISVQGGQSSYEQYF
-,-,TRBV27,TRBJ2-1,TGTGCCAGCGCACTAGACAGGAGCAATGAGCAGTTCTTC,CASALDRSNEQFF
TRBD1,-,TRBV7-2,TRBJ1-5,TGTGCCAGCAGCTCTGGACAGGGGGGTCAGCCCCAGCATTTT,CASSSGQGGQPQHF
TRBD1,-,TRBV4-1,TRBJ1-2,TGCGCCAGCAGCCAGGGGGACAGGGCTGGCTACACCTTC,CASSQGDRAGYTF
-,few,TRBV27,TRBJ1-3,TGTGCCAGCAGTCCGCAGTACTCTGGAAACACCATATATTTT,CASSPQYSGNTIYF
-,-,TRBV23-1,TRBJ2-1,TGCGCCAGCATTCGTCAGCATGAGCAGTTCTTC,CASIRQHEQFF
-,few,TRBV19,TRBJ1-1,TGTGCCACCATGGGGTGGGGAGGGCGGAACACTGAAGCTTTCTTT,CATMGWGGRNTEAFF
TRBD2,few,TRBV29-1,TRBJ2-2,TGCAGCGTTCGTCTAGCGGGAACGAACACCGGGGAGCTGTTTTTT,CSVRLAGTNTGELFF
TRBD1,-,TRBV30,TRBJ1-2,TGTGCCTGGAGTCACGGACAGGGGACCCTCTTC,CAWSHGQGTLF
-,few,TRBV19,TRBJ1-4,TGTGCCAGTAGTATGGGGACGGCCCCTGAAAAACTGTTTTTT,CASSMGTAPEKLFF
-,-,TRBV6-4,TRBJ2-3,TGTGCCAGCAGTGAAGACAGATTTCGCACAGATACGCAGTATTTT,CASSEDRFRTDTQYF
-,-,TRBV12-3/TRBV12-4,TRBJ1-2,TGTGCCAGCAGACGGGACACCCCTGGGGGCTACACCTTC,CASRRDTPGGYTF
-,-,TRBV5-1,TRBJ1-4,TGCGCCAGCAGCTGGTCTGGATCTGCAACTAATGAAAAACTGTTTTTT,CASSWSGSATNEKLFF
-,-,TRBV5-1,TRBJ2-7,TGCGCCAGCAGCTTGAGCCCCAGCCCGGATCTCTACGAGCAGTACTTC,CASSLSPSPDLYEQYF
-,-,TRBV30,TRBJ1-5,TGTGCCTGGAGTGCTGAATCAGGTCTTAAAGGGGCCCAGCATTTT,CAWSAESGLKGAQHF
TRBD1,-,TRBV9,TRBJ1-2,TGTGCCAGCTCAACCGGACAGGGAGCTAACTATGGCTACACCTTC,CASSTGQGANYGYTF
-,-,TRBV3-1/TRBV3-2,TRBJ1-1,TGTGCCAGCGGGGCCAGCCTTCAACTGAACACTGAAGCTTTCTTT,CASGASLQLNTEAFF
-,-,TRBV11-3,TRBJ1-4,TGTGCCAGCAACATCAGACGCAAAACTAATGAAAAACTGTTTTTT,CASNIRRKTNEKLFF
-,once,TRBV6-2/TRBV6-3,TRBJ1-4,TGTGCCAGCAGTCCCCCCCGCGCAACTAATGAAAAACTGTTTTTT,CASSPPRATNEKLFF
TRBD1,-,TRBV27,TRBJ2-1,TGTGCCAGCAGTAGCGACAGGGGACATGAGCAGTTCTTC,CASSSDRGHEQFF
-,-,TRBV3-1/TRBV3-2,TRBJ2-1,TGTGCCAGCACTCAAGGGGATGAGCAGTTCTTC,CASTQGDEQFF